This T cell receptor (beta chain) was recovered during a study of blood T cell repertoires in COVID-19. Libraries were prepared by immunoSEQ multiplex PCR; TCRdb keeps only in-frame clonotypes and omits some of them. This sample has approximately 72,000 clones, with 75% to 85% found just once. CDR1 SGHNT and CDR2 YYREEE come from the germline V gene (reference sequence). Trimming removed 4 bases at V and 1 base at J, with 14 bases between. The length of the CDR3 is 16 residues. The J gene is TRBJ2-2, the V gene TRBV5-4; possibly TRBD2 for D (6 bases). This receptor was obtained from a man between 45 and 60 years old with acute or convalescent COVID-19. Sample: peripheral blood. CDR3 DNA sequence: TGTGCCAGCAGCCCGCTCGGGACTGTGAACACCGGGGAGCTGTTTTTT. Its translation: CASSPLGTVNTGELFF.